In this sample, the clone carrying this TCR beta chain turned up once. The target antigen is unknown. This entry comes from a study of T cell responses to AZD1222 COVID-19 vaccine. The CDR3 consists of 13 residues. Trimming took off 3 bases at V and 3 bases at J, with 9 bases between the two ends. Looked up from germline, CDR1 is SGHTA and CDR2 is FQGNSA. Points from the study as a whole: Only 5 or 6 AZD1222 recipients were seropositive at baseline.

Produced via immunoSEQ multiplex PCR; TCRdb's table is partial and in-frame only. The data contain around 140,000 clones, 85% to 90% of them singletons. The chain recombines TRBV7-2 with TRBJ2-7, with a possible D match to TRBD1 (5 bases). The TCR was taken from an adult who received the AZD1222 COVID-19 vaccine. The sample was peripheral blood, taken 28 days after the second AZD1222 dose. The CDR3 spells CASSLGPDYEQYV. CDR3 sequence (DNA): TGTGCCAGCAGCTTGGGGCCGGACTACGAGCAGTACGTC.